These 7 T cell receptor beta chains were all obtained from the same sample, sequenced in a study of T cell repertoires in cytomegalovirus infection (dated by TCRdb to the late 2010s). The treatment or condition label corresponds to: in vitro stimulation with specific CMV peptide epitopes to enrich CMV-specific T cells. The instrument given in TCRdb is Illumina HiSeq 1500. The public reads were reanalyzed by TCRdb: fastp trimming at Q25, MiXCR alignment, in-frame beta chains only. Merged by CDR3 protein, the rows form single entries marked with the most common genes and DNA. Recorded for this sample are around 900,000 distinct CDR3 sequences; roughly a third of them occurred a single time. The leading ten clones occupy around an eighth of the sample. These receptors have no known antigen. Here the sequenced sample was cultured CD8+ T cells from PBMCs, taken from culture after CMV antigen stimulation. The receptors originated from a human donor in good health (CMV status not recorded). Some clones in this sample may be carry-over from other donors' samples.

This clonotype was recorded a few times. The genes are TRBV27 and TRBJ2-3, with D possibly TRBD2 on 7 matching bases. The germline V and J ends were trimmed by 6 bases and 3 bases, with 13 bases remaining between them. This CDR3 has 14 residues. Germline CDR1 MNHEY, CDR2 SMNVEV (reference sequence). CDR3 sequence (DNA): TGTGCCAGCAGGAGGGGGGGCCTGACAGATACGCAGTATTTT. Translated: CASRRGGLTDTQYF.

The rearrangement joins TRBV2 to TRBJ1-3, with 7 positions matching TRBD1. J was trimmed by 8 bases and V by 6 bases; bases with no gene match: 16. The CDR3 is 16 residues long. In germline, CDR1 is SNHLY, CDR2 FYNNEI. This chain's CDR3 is CASSERKRQGTDTIYF. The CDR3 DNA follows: TGTGCCAGCAGCGAACGGAAGAGACAGGGCACGGACACCATATATTTT.

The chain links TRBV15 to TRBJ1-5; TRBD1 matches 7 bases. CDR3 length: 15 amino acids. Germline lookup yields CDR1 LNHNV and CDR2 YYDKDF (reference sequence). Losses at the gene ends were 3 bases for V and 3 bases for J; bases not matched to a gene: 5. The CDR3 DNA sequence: TGTGCCACCAGCAGGGACAGGACTCTCAATCAGCCCCAGCATTTT. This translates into CATSRDRTLNQPQHF.

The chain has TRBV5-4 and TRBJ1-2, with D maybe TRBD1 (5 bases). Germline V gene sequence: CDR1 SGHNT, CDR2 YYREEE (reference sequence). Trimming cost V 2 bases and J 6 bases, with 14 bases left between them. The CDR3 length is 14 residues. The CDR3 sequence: CASSLGRVGHGYTF. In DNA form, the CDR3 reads TGTGCCAGCAGCTTAGGCAGGGTCGGCCATGGCTACACCTTC.

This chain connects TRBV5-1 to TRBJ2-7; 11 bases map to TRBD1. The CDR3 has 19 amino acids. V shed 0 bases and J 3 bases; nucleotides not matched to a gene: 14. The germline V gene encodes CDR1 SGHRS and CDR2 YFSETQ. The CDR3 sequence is CASSLDVSDRGPLFYEQYF. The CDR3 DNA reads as TGCGCCAGCAGCTTGGACGTTTCGGACAGGGGGCCTTTATTCTACGAGCAGTACTTC.

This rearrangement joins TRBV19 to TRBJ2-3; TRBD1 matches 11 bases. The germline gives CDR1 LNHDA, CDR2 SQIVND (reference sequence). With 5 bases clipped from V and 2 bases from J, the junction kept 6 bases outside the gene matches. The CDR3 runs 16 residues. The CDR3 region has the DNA TGTGCCAGTAGTCCCCGGACAGGGGGCCTCACAGATACGCAGTATTTT. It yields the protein CASSPRTGGLTDTQYF.

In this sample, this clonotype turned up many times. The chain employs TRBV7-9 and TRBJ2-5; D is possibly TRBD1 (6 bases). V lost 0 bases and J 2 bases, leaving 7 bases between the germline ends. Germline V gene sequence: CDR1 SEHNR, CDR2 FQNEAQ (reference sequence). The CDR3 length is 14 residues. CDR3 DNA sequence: TGTGCCAGCAGCTTAGCCCAGGGGCAAGAGACCCAGTACTTC. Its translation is CASSLAQGQETQYF.